Below, 17 T cell receptor beta chains from the same sample are listed, as sequenced in a study of blood T cells in healthy people across ages. Then a second PCR, running roughly 7 to 11 cycles, was carried out with a sample-barcoded 5' primer and a J-beta primer mix. MiXCR, run by TCRdb on the 5' RACE reads, gives a single entry per CDR3 protein. The table shows 600,000 to 650,000 distinct CDR3 sequences, with about 53% occurring only once. Sequencing was performed on blood. The receptors here all came from a man between 60 and 75 years old in good health.

V and J are TRBV12-3 or TRBV12-4 and TRBJ2-2; TRBD2 aligns across 11 bases. V was pared by 7 bases and J by 6 bases, with 4 bases of the junction left unmatched. The CDR3 is made up of 14 amino acids. CDR3 sequence reads: CASKAGLAAGELFF. For the CDR3, the DNA is TGTGCCAGCAAGGCGGGACTAGCGGCCGGGGAGCTGTTTTTT.

This clonotype showed up just a few times. Here the CDR3 reads CASSPSTGMETQYF. The DNA of the CDR3 is TGCGCCAGCAGCCCCTCTACAGGGATGGAGACCCAGTACTTC. The chain recombines TRBV5-1 with TRBJ2-5; maybe TRBD1 (6 bases). The germline CDR1 and CDR2 sequences are SGHRS and YFSETQ. The V end lost 4 bases, the J end lost 5 bases, and 15 bases lay between the germline ends. The CDR3 extends over 14 amino acids.

As regards this clonotype: Mismatch with germline at one junction end may stem from a read error. The gene calls are TRBV12-3 or TRBV12-4 and TRBJ2-7, with 10 nucleotides matching TRBD2. The CDR3 covers 15 residues. CDR3 loop: CARSPRLAGVYEQYF. DNA of the CDR3: TGTGCCCGCAGTCCCCGACTAGCGGGCGTTTACGAGCAGTACTTC.

V and J are TRBV25-1 and TRBJ2-3; D gene ambiguous. Germline CDR1 MGHDK, CDR2 SYGVNS. V was trimmed by 3 bases and J by 2 bases, leaving 6 bases between them. The CDR3 is made up of 13 amino acids. CDR3 residues: CASSETYTDTQYF. In DNA form, the CDR3 reads TGTGCCAGCAGTGAGACTTACACAGATACGCAGTATTTT.

The chain is built from TRBV28 and TRBJ2-5; no firm D call. The CDR3 length is 11 residues. CDR1 is MDHEN and CDR2 is SYDVKM in the germline V gene. The ends were cut back, 5 bases at V and 7 bases at J, with 8 bases in the middle. In DNA, the CDR3 is TGTGCCAGCAGTCATGGAGTGACCCAGTACTTC. Residues: CASSHGVTQYF.

V usage is TRBV20-1 and J usage is TRBJ2-5, with TRBD2 identical over 14 bases. V dropped 3 bases and J dropped 11; count of bases not matched to a gene: 11. The length of the CDR3 is 15 residues. Germline V CDR1 and CDR2: DFQATT, SNEGSKA (reference sequence). The CDR3 is CSARTSGGAYNEQYF. CDR3 nucleotides: TGCAGTGCTAGGACTAGCGGGGGGGCCTACAATGAGCAGTACTTC.

This clonotype was seen a few times. This chain connects TRBV12-3 or TRBV12-4 to TRBJ2-7; 8 bases are a match to TRBD1. CDR3 length: 13 amino acids. J gave up 4 bases and V 7 bases, and 6 bases lay outside the gene matches. The CDR3 nucleotides read TGTGCCAGCACCGCAGGGGGCGGGTACGAGCAGTACTTC. Protein sequence: CASTAGGGYEQYF.

The chain carries TRBV5-4 and TRBJ2-5; D gene ambiguous. Germline-derived CDR1 and CDR2 are SGHNT and YYREEE (reference sequence). The V and J ends lost 4 bases and 11 bases respectively, with 15 bases between them. There are 12 residues in the CDR3. CDR3 DNA: TGTGCCAGCAGCCGCACGGTCAATGAGCAGTACTTC. As protein: CASSRTVNEQYF.

The chain is built from TRBV7-2 and TRBJ2-7, with a weak D call TRBD2 (6 bases). Germline CDR1 is SGHTA and CDR2 is FQGNSA. V dropped 1 base and J dropped 3 bases, with 13 bases sitting between them. The CDR3 covers 15 residues. CDR3 sequence (DNA): TGTGCCAGCAGCTTAGTCGGAACCGGGGGCTACGAGCAGTACTTC. This translates into CASSLVGTGGYEQYF.

This clonotype was counted once. The V call is TRBV10-3, the J call TRBJ2-7; 8 bases fit TRBD1. The DNA end favors TRBJ2-5, so the J call may be wrong. The germline gives CDR1 ENHRY, CDR2 SYGVKD. The CDR3 has 14 residues. The CDR3 here is CASSPGQESETQYF. The CDR3 DNA follows: TGTGCCAGCTCCCCGGGACAGGAGTCGGAGACCCAGTACTTC.

The chain combines TRBV12-5 with TRBJ2-5; 12 bases are a match to TRBD2. This CDR3 is built from 17 residues. Germline CDR1 is LGHNT and CDR2 is FRNRAP. With 2 bases clipped from V and 2 bases from J, the junction kept 6 bases outside the gene matches. CDR3 residues: CASGLPHGLAGQETQYF. CDR3 sequence (DNA): TGTGCTAGTGGTTTGCCCCACGGACTAGCGGGGCAAGAGACCCAGTACTTC.

The rearrangement joins TRBV7-9 to TRBJ2-1; D possibly corresponds to TRBD2 (5 bases). Gene TRBJ2-7 matches the end of the DNA better, so the J call may be wrong. Germline assignment: CDR1 SEHNR and CDR2 FQNEAQ (reference sequence). The CDR3 consists of 15 residues. The CDR3 coding sequence is TGTGCCAGCAGCTTAGCGCGAGGGCCCTACAATGAGCAGTACTTC. Its translation is CASSLARGPYNEQYF.

The CDR3: CASSLVSGGTQTQYF. The CDR3 DNA follows: TGTGCCAGCAGCTTAGTTAGCGGGGGGACCCAGACCCAGTACTTC. The J gene is TRBJ2-5, the V gene TRBV7-2; 10 bases are a match to TRBD2. With 1 base clipped from V and 6 bases from J, the junction kept 5 bases outside the gene matches. The CDR3 consists of 15 residues. Per the germline V gene, CDR1 is SGHTA and CDR2 is FQGNSA.

The V call is TRBV9, the J call TRBJ2-5; 8 bases agree with TRBD1. The J segment lost 5 bases and the V segment lost 3 bases, leaving 15 bases of the junction unmatched. Germline lookup yields CDR1 SGDLS and CDR2 YYNGEE. There are 17 residues in the CDR3. The CDR3 bases are TGTGCCAGCAGCGCACGCCCTACGGACAGGGTGGGGGAGACCCAGTACTTC. It yields the protein CASSARPTDRVGETQYF.

The rearrangement links TRBV13 to TRBJ2-5; D gene ambiguous. The J call is uncertain, as TRBJ2-7 better fits the DNA end. The CDR3 runs to 14 residues. Germline V gene sequence: CDR1 PRHDT, CDR2 FYEKMQ (reference sequence). The CDR3: CASSSGRVTYEQYF. For the CDR3, the DNA is TGTGCCAGCAGCTCCGGACGGGTAACCTACGAGCAGTACTTC.

This clonotype was observed many times. V is TRBV7-2 and J is TRBJ2-7; tentatively, D is TRBD1 (6 bases). This CDR3 is 15 amino acids long. Germline-derived CDR1 and CDR2 are SGHTA and FQGNSA. V shed 4 bases and J shed 2 bases, with 15 bases lying between them. The DNA for the CDR3 is TGTGCCAGCAGCTCATCCAGGGACAACACCTACGAGCAGTACTTC. It encodes CASSSSRDNTYEQYF.

This chain connects TRBV28 to TRBJ2-7, with 9 bases identical to TRBD1. The ends lost 7 bases at V and 0 bases at J; junction bases unmatched: 4. CDR3 length equals 14 residues. CDR1 is MDHEN, CDR2 SYDVKM, per germline. The CDR3 here is CASNLGQGSYEQYF. The CDR3 DNA reads as TGTGCCAGCAACTTGGGACAGGGCTCCTACGAGCAGTACTTC.